This TCR beta chain derives from a study of blood T cell repertoires in COVID-19. As for the study in general: Both acute and convalescent COVID-19 samples were obtained from the United States, Italy and Spain.

This clone came up a few times. The length of the CDR3 is 15 residues. Germline V gene lookup returns CDR1 SGHTA and CDR2 FQGNSA. V gave up 5 bases and J gave up 3 bases, with 15 bases separating them. Assay: immunoSEQ multiplex PCR; the TCRdb copy retains only in-frame clones and omits some. Of approximately 450,000 clones listed, 87% are singletons. The chain couples TRBV7-2 to TRBJ2-3; D possibly corresponds to TRBD2 (6 bases). This clonotype was obtained from a woman younger than 35 with acute COVID-19. Specimen: PBMCs or T cells enriched from blood (not recorded which). Here the CDR3 DNA reads TGTGCCAGCAGCCTAACTAGCAGCTGGACAGATACGCAGTATTTT. The encoded protein is CASSLTSSWTDTQYF.